One TCR beta chain is described in this entry. This clonotype was seen only a few times. This clone's antigen is unknown. No quality values exist for individual bases; no much larger clone is one base distant. Donors were six healthy women forming three monozygous twin pairs. All three twin pairs had been reared together, and it was thought likely that the same infectious agents and vaccines had been met by these twin pairs. RNA was isolated from peripheral blood mononuclear cells and used to prepare TCR cDNA libraries. The CDR3 sequence holds 17 residues, the cysteine and phenylalanine included. Just CDR3 DNA is preserved here, 51 bases in frame from base 1. The germline V gene encodes CDR1 LGHNT and CDR2 FRNRAP. Trimming takes 0 bases from V and 6 bases from J, and the germline ends sit 20 bases apart. This entry belongs to a study of identical twins' blood T cells (dated by TCRdb to the early 2010s). A note on the overall study: The 12 libraries, six for the alpha chain and six for the beta chain, together yielded about 50 million Illumina reads. The study compared TCR alpha and beta chain repertoires of three pairs of monozygous twins using next-generation sequencing to assess genetic influence on repertoire formation. Summary of the overall study and its limitations: How many CDR3 clonotypes two donors shared depended mainly on the product of their cloneset sizes, and the twins did not clearly stray from this trend. Because the twins were reared together, environmental influences could not be excluded as an explanation for twin similarity. V gene usage was reported to be markedly more similar within twin pairs than between unrelated donors, even among non-selected out-of-frame TCRbeta clonotypes. Among the most abundant TCRbeta clonotypes, every donor shared more CDR3 sequences with her own twin than with unrelated donors. The proposed role of the TCRalpha J segment in MHC recognition during thymic selection was stated to require validation by independent studies.

The library was built by means of 5' RACE. Sequencing was performed on an Illumina Genome Analyzer IIx. RNA-based TCR cDNA libraries were prepared by a previously described protocol with several modifications. To prevent cross-contamination, sample-specific barcodes were introduced on both ends of each TCR cDNA library during cDNA synthesis and amplification. From the authors' description of their analysis: Between about 100,000 and nearly 550,000 clonotypes were identified per individual, and about 2.2 to 3.6 million CDR3-containing reads were obtained per library. Reads with improper barcode index combinations were discarded, after which clonesets were built for each library with the MiTCR software. While assembling CDR3 clonotypes, MiTCR corrected PCR and sequencing errors and either filtered or rescued low-quality reads. Artificial out-of-frame clonotypes were mapped to in-frame sequences, with one indel allowed in the CDR3, and then removed. Similarity in V and J gene usage between donors was calculated as the Jensen-Shannon divergence divided by the mean entropy. TCRdb ran its own pipeline on the public reads, namely fastp trimming at Q25 and MiXCR clone calling, and kept in-frame beta chains. Here each entry gathers all rows of one CDR3 protein and keeps the most common genes and DNA. V and J calls and clone size were set by TCRdb, not the authors. The sample has 300,000 to 400,000 distinct CDR3 sequences on record, 28% of them singletons. Jointly, the top ten make up roughly 6.1% of the sample.

The V gene is TRBV12-5 and the J gene is TRBJ1-2; the D gene lacks a confident call. This receptor was obtained from a woman aged 18-55 years in good health. Sequencing was done on a sample of PBMCs. The CDR3 region has the sequence CASGLVKVPALINGYTF. The sequenced DNA: TGTGCTAGTGGTTTGGTGAAGGTCCCAGCTCTAATTAATGGCTACACCTTC.